The next 8 T cell receptor beta chains were all read from a single sample in a study of T cell clonality in common variable immunodeficiency. Here immunoSEQ multiplex PCR was the method, and the copy in TCRdb shows in-frame clones only, minus some. This set yields about 35,000 clones and no singletons; the top ten hold around 3%. The sequencing input was peripheral blood mononuclear cells. The receptors were gathered from a person aged 18 to 75 in good health.

Details on this clone: Read coverage stops 3 residues before the CDR3 terminus; the germline J gene supplies the remainder. The rearrangement joins TRBV10-2 to TRBJ2-2; TRBD1 might be the D (6 bases). The germline CDR1 and CDR2 sequences are WSHSY and SAAADI. The V and J ends lost 4 bases and 4 bases respectively, with 13 bases between them. CDR3 length: 15 residues. The CDR3 bases that were read are TGCGCCAGCAGTGCCAGGGACACGTCCACCGGGGAG. Encoded protein: CASSARDTSTGE. The full CDR3 sequence reads CASSARDTSTGELFF.

This clone occurred many times. The CDR3 end lies 3 residues beyond the end of the read and is filled in from the germline J gene. The gene calls are TRBV2 and TRBJ2-7, with a tentative D call TRBD1 (6 bases). This CDR3 is built from 14 residues. Trimming took 2 bases from V and 4 from J, leaving 12 bases between them. Germline CDR1 is SNHLY and CDR2 is FYNNEI. The sequenced part of the CDR3 DNA is TGTGCCAGCAGTGAACAGGGGATCCCTTACGAG. Protein product: CASSEQGIPYE. The whole CDR3 sequence reads CASSEQGIPYEQYF.

About this clone itself: The read falls 3 residues short of the CDR3 end, and the missing part is taken from the germline J gene. V and J are TRBV7-2 and TRBJ1-6; perhaps TRBD1 as D (5 bases). Germline V lookup: CDR1 SGHTA, CDR2 FQGNSA. The CDR3 sequence is 11 residues long. Here the CDR3 reads CASSQGWALHF. The sequenced part of the CDR3 DNA is TGTGCCAGCAGCCAGGGATGGGCC. Full variable domain (remainder filled in from reference TRBV7-2 and TRBJ1-6): GAGVSQSPSNKVTEKGKDVELRCDPISGHTALYWYRQSLGQGLEFLIYFQGNSAPDKSGLPSDRFSAERTGGSVSTLTIQRTQQEDSAVYLCASSQGWALHFGNGTRLTVT.

Regarding this clone: The CDR3 goes on 3 residues after the read ends, and that part is filled in from the germline J gene. This rearrangement joins TRBV6-2 or TRBV6-3 to TRBJ1-2; D remains ambiguous. Germline V gives CDR1 MNHEY, CDR2 SVGEGT. The CDR3 has 14 residues. The covered CDR3 bases are TGTGCCAGCAGCCTAGCGGGGTTCACAGATACC. This encodes CASSLAGFTDT. The complete CDR3 sequence is CASSLAGFTDTYTF.

This clone has ten or more counts. The DNA ends 3 residues before the CDR3 does, and the rest of the CDR3 is filled in from the germline J gene. The chain is built from TRBV6-2 or TRBV6-3 and TRBJ1-2, with TRBD1 identical over 7 bases. CDR3 length: 13 amino acids. The germline CDR1 and CDR2 sequences are MNHEY and SVGEGT. The trim removed 6 bases at V and 7 bases at J, leaving 8 bases unmatched. CDR3 bases read: TGTGCCAGCAGCGAACAGGGGAGTTCTGGC. The encoded protein is CASSEQGSSG. The full CDR3 protein is CASSEQGSSGYTF.

This clone was found many times. The read gets to within 3 residues of the CDR3 end, and the germline J gene fills in the rest. This sequence joins TRBV5-1 and TRBJ2-7, with D possibly being TRBD1 (6 bases). The V end lost 0 bases, the J end lost 4 bases, and 17 bases lay between the germline ends. CDR3 length: 16 amino acids. Looked up from germline, CDR1 is SGHRS and CDR2 is YFSETQ. CDR3 sequence: CASSLGVGGLRYEQYF. The sequenced CDR3 bases are TGCGCCAGCAGCTTGGGAGTAGGGGGTTTAAGATACGAG.

This clone has at least ten counts. The CDR3 goes on 3 residues after the read ends, and that part is filled in from the germline J gene. The chain recombines TRBV2 with TRBJ1-2; 9 bases are shared with TRBD1. This CDR3 region has 13 residues. The trim removed 3 bases at V and 6 bases at J, leaving 2 bases unmatched. The germline CDR1 and CDR2 sequences are SNHLY and FYNNEI. CDR3 sequence reads: CASSEGQGNGYTF. The sequenced CDR3 bases are TGTGCCAGCAGTGAGGGACAGGGAAATGGC.

This clone came up many times. The read gets to within 3 residues of the CDR3 end, and the germline J gene fills in the rest. This chain connects TRBV7-8 to TRBJ2-6, with a tentative D call TRBD1 (5 bases). V was clipped by 2 bases and J by 7 bases, with 12 bases between them. The length of the CDR3 is 15 residues. Germline assignment: CDR1 SGHVS and CDR2 FQNEAQ. The covered CDR3 bases are TGTGCCAGCAGCTTACAGGGTGGTCCAGCCAACGTC. As protein: CASSLQGGPANV. From start to end, the CDR3 is CASSLQGGPANVLTF.